The rows below give T cell receptor beta chains drawn from one sample of a study of siplizumab effects on memory and regulatory T cells. Generated by immunoSEQ multiplex PCR, the TCRdb table keeps only in-frame clones and is missing some. Altogether about 64,000 clones are present, just over 95% being singletons, with the ten largest covering about 0.1%. Material: naive CD8+ T cells sorted from blood. These receptors came from a human donor in good health. Both conserved end residues are part of each CDR3. The D gene is left open where the match is weak. Clone size is stated in some rows and not others, as once, few, many or a class when expanded.

D gene	J gene	V gene	clone size	CDR3 DNA	CDR3 protein
TRBD1	TRBJ2-1	TRBV13	NA	TGTGCCAGCAGCTCCCGGGACAGGGGTTCCCACAATGAGCAGTTCTTC	CASSSRDRGSHNEQFF
TRBD2	TRBJ2-3	TRBV13	NA	TGTGCCAGCAGCGCATATGGACTAGCGGGGGCAGATACGCAGTATTTT	CASSAYGLAGADTQYF
NA	TRBJ2-5	TRBV2	NA	TGTGCCAGTAGTGAATGGGGCGGGCAACAAGAGACCCAGTACTTC	CASSEWGGQQETQYF
NA	TRBJ1-5	TRBV5-4	NA	TGTGCCAGCAGCGTGGCAGGGGATCAGCCCCAGCATTTT	CASSVAGDQPQHF
NA	TRBJ2-7	TRBV5-6	NA	TGTGCCAGCAGCTTGAGTGGAGCCTACGAGCAGTACTTC	CASSLSGAYEQYF
TRBD2	TRBJ2-1	TRBV2	NA	TGTGCCAGCAGTGACAATGCGGGGGGTTACAATGAGCAGTTCTTC	CASSDNAGGYNEQFF
TRBD1	TRBJ2-7	TRBV10-3	once	TGTGCCATCAAGGAGGGACAGGGGCACTCCTACGAGCAGTACTTC	CAIKEGQGHSYEQYF
NA	TRBJ1-2	TRBV7-6	NA	TGTGCCAGCAGCGCTTCTAACTATGGCTACACCTTC	CASSASNYGYTF
NA	TRBJ2-5	TRBV9	NA	TGTGCCAGCAGCCTCTTTGGGGAGACCCAGTACTTC	CASSLFGETQYF
NA	TRBJ1-2	TRBV6-5	NA	TGTGCCAGCAGTTACCGGGGCGGCTTCTATGGCTACACCTTC	CASSYRGGFYGYTF
NA	TRBJ2-7	TRBV7-6	once	TGTGCCAGCAGCTTATCTGGGAGCTCCTACGAGCAGTACTTC	CASSLSGSSYEQYF
TRBD1	TRBJ2-1	TRBV4-1	NA	TGCGCCAGCAGCCATCTTAGCGAAGGGACAGGGACCTACAATGAGCAGTTCTTC	CASSHLSEGTGTYNEQFF
NA	TRBJ2-3	TRBV2	NA	TGTGCCAGCTTTCGGAGCACAGATACGCAGTATTTT	CASFRSTDTQYF
NA	TRBJ2-5	TRBV6-1	NA	TGTGCCAGCAGTGAAGAGGGGGGAGAGACCCAGTACTTC	CASSEEGGETQYF
NA	TRBJ2-3	TRBV7-6	NA	TGTGCCAGCAGCAGGTCCCAGGGAGCTAGCACAGATACGCAGTATTTT	CASSRSQGASTDTQYF
NA	TRBJ2-3	TRBV6-6	NA	TGTGCCAGTGGGGAGGCAGATACGCAGTATTTT	CASGEADTQYF
NA	TRBJ2-3	TRBV7-3	once	TGTGCCAGCAGCTCACGCCCGGCGGATACGCAGTATTTT	CASSSRPADTQYF
NA	TRBJ2-3	TRBV2	NA	TGTGCCAGCAGTGTTTTGGGCACCTCTAGCACAGATACGCAGTATTTT	CASSVLGTSSTDTQYF
NA	TRBJ2-7	TRBV27	once	TGTGCCAGCAGTCCCCACGAAGGGGGTAGGTACGAGCAGTACTTC	CASSPHEGGRYEQYF
TRBD2	TRBJ2-3	TRBV19	NA	TGTGCCAGTAGTATGGTTAGCGGGGGGGCTCTGGCAGATACGCAGTATTTT	CASSMVSGGALADTQYF
NA	TRBJ2-3	TRBV9	NA	TGTGCCAGCAGCGTGCAGGGGGGTACGCAGTATTTT	CASSVQGGTQYF
NA	TRBJ2-1	TRBV9	NA	TGTGCCAGCAGTAGAAGCCTTGCTGATGAGCAGTTCTTC	CASSRSLADEQFF
NA	TRBJ2-3	TRBV7-9	NA	TGTGCCAGCAGCCCGAATAGTGGCACAGATACGCAGTATTTT	CASSPNSGTDTQYF
NA	TRBJ2-7	TRBV21-1	once	TGTGCCAGCCCCAAATACGGGACAGGGGAAGCTTACGAGCAGTACTTC	CASPKYGTGEAYEQYF
NA	TRBJ1-5	TRBV9	NA	TGTGCCAGCAGCGAGGGAGGGGATAGCAATCAGCCCCAGCATTTT	CASSEGGDSNQPQHF
NA	TRBJ1-2	TRBV27	NA	TGTGCCAGCAGTTTCTTGGGCGGAGAAGATGGTGGCTACACCTTC	CASSFLGGEDGGYTF
NA	TRBJ1-1	TRBV9	NA	TGTGCCAGCAAGGGCCCGGCGAACACTGAAGCTTTCTTT	CASKGPANTEAFF
NA	TRBJ1-1	TRBV2	NA	TGTGCCAGCAGTGAAGCAACGACGAACACTGAAGCTTTCTTT	CASSEATTNTEAFF
TRBD1	TRBJ1-4	TRBV5-6	NA	TGTGCCAGCAGCCCGGGGACAGGGAAACTGTTTTTT	CASSPGTGKLFF
NA	TRBJ2-6	TRBV4-1	NA	TGCGCCAGCAGCCTCGACTCTGGGGCCAACGTCCTGACTTTC	CASSLDSGANVLTF
NA	TRBJ2-6	TRBV9	NA	TGTGCCAGCAGCGTCTTAGTCCTGACGCGGTCCGGTTCTGGGGCCAACGTCCTGACTTTC	CASSVLVLTRSGSGANVLTF
NA	TRBJ1-4	TRBV7-6	NA	TGTGCCAGCAGCTTAGTCCCCGTGGGCGAAAAACTGTTTTTT	CASSLVPVGEKLFF
NA	TRBJ2-7	TRBV5-6	NA	TGTGCCAGCAGTCTCTGGGGAAGCTCCTACGAGCAGTACTTC	CASSLWGSSYEQYF
TRBD1	TRBJ1-5	TRBV6-5	NA	TGTGCCAGCAGTCGCCAGACAGGGGTCAATCAGCCCCAGCATTTT	CASSRQTGVNQPQHF
TRBD2	TRBJ2-2	TRBV27	NA	TGTGCCAGCTCCCTGGCGGGGGGGCCTTTCATGAACACCGGGGAGCTGTTTTTT	CASSLAGGPFMNTGELFF
NA	TRBJ2-3	TRBV7-9	once	TGTGCCAGCAGCGCACAGGAATATTACACAGATACGCAGTATTTT	CASSAQEYYTDTQYF
NA	TRBJ2-7	TRBV5-8	NA	TGTGCCAGCAGCTGGCGGGACTTTTACGAGCAGTACTTC	CASSWRDFYEQYF
NA	TRBJ2-7	TRBV15	NA	TGTGCCACCAGCAATCTGGACTCCGGCGAGCAGTACTTC	CATSNLDSGEQYF
NA	TRBJ1-5	TRBV7-2	once	TGTGCCAGCAGCTTCGGGCCGGATCAGCCCCAGCATTTT	CASSFGPDQPQHF
TRBD1	TRBJ1-5	TRBV19	NA	TGTGCCAGTAGTACAGACAGGGGGAGCAATCAGCCCCAGCATTTT	CASSTDRGSNQPQHF
TRBD2	TRBJ2-5	TRBV6-5	NA	TGTGCCAGCACCGAACTAGCGGGGCGGCCGGGGAACCAGTACTTC	CASTELAGRPGNQYF
NA	TRBJ2-7	TRBV5-6	NA	TGTGCCAGCAGCACTGGACGGAGGCCCGACGAGCAGTACTTC	CASSTGRRPDEQYF
TRBD2	TRBJ2-1	TRBV7-3	NA	TGTGCCAGCAGCTTAACAGCGGGGGGTGACAATGAGCAGTTCTTC	CASSLTAGGDNEQFF
TRBD2	TRBJ2-1	TRBV4-1	NA	TGCGCCAGCAGCCAAGATCGATTCCAGGAACTAGCGGGTCATGAGGAGTTCTTC	CASSQDRFQELAGHEEFF
NA	TRBJ2-1	TRBV2	NA	TGTGCCAGCAGTGCCGGGGGGCCGCCCTACAATGAGCAGTTCTTC	CASSAGGPPYNEQFF
NA	TRBJ2-1	TRBV5-4	few	TGTGCCAGCAGCTCTCCCGGGACTGACAATGAGCAGTTCTTC	CASSSPGTDNEQFF
NA	TRBJ1-2	TRBV29-1	NA	TGCAGCGTGCCGGACGGATATGGCTACACCTTC	CSVPDGYGYTF
NA	TRBJ2-2	TRBV11-2	NA	TGTGCCAGCAGCTTAGGGGTTCCCGGGGAGCTGTTTTTT	CASSLGVPGELFF
NA	TRBJ2-1	TRBV21-1	NA	TGTGCCAGCAGCAAAGGTACTAGCGGGGGGGCCAAGCAGTTCTTC	CASSKGTSGGAKQFF